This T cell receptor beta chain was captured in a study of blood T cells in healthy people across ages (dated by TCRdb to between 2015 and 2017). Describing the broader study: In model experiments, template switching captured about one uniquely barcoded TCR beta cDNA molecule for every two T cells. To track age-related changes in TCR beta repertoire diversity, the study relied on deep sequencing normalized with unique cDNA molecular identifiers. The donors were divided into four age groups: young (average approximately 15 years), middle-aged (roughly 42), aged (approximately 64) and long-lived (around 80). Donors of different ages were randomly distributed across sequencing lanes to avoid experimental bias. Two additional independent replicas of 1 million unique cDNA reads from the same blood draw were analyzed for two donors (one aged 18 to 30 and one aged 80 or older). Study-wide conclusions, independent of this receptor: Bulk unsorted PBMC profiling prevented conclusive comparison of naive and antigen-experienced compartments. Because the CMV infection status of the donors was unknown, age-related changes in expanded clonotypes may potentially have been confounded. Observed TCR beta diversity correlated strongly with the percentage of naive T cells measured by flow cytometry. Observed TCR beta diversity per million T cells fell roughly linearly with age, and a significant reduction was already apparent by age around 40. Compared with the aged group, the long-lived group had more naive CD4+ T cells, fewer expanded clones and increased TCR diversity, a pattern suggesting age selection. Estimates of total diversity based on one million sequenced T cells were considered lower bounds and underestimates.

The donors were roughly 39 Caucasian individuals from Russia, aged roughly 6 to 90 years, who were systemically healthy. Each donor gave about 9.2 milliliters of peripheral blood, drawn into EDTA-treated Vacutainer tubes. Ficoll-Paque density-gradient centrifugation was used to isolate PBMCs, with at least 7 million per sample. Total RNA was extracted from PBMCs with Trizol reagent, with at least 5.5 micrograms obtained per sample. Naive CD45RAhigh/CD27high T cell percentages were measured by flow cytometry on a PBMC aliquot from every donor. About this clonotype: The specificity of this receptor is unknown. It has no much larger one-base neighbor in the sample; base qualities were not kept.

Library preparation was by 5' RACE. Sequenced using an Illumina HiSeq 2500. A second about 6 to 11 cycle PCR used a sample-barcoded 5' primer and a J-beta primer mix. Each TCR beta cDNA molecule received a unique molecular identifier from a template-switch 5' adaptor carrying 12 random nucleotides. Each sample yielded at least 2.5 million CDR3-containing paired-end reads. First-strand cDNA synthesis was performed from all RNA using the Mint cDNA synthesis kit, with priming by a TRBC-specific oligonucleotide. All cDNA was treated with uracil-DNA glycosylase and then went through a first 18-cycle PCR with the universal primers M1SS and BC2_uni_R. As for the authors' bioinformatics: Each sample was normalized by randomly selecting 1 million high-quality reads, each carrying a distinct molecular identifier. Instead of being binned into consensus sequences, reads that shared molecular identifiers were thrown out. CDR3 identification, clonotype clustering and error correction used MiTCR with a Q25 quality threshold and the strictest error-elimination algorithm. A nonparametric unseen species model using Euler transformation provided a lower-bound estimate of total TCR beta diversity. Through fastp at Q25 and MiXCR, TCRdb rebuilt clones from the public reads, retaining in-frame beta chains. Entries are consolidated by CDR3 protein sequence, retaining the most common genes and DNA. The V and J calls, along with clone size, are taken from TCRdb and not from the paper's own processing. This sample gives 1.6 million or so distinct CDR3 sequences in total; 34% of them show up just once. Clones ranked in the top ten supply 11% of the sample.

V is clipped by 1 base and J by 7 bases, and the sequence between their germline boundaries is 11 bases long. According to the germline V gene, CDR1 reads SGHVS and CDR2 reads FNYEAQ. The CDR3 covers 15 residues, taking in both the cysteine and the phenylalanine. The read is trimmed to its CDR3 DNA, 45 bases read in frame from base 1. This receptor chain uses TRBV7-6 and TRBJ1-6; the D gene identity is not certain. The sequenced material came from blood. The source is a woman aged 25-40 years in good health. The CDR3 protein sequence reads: CASSLGLEGNSPLHF. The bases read TGTGCCAGCAGCTTAGGGCTGGAAGGAAATTCACCCCTCCACTTT.